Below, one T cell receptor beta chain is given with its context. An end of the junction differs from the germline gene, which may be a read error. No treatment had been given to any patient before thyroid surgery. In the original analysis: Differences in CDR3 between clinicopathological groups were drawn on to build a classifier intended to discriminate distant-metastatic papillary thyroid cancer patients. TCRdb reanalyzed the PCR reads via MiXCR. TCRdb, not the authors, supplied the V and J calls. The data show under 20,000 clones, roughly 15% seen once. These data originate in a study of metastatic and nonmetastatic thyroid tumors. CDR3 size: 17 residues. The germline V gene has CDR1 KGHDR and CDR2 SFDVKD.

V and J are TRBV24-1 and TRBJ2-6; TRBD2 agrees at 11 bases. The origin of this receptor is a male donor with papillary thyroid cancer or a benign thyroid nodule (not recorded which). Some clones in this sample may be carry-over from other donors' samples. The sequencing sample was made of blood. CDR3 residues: CATSCPSGRSGANVLTF. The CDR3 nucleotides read TGTGCCACCAGTTGCCCTAGCGGGAGGTCTGGGGCCAACGTCTTGACTTTC.